The rows below give T cell receptor beta chains drawn from one sample of a study of glioma-infiltrating T cells after dendritic cell vaccination. Libraries were prepared by immunoSEQ multiplex PCR; TCRdb keeps only in-frame clonotypes and omits some of them. This table holds over 90,000 clones, approximately 84% found once. Specimen: blood, collected after dendritic cell vaccination. The receptors originated from a human donor with glioblastoma. CDR3s include the opening cysteine and the closing phenylalanine or tryptophan. Not every row has a clone size; where given, it reads once, few, many or a size class.

- | TRBV11-1 | CASSSMGQDINF
- | TRBV7-2 | CASSPGGTEDLYSNQPQHF
- | TRBV6-5 | CASRTSGSGSYEQYF
few | TRBV4-2 | CASSQDSPYEQYF
few | TRBV7-2 | CASSLVFGAGGNNSPLHF
- | TRBV11-1 | CASSPGAGLGETQYF
- | TRBV6-5 | CASSRTGGTGNTIYF
- | TRBV6-6 | CASSFDRGNTEAFF
- | TRBV5-1 | CASSWWAGASYNEQFF
once | TRBV5-8 | CASSLQGANQPQHF
- | TRBV18 | CASSLTTGSGNTIYF
once | TRBV7-9 | CASSLGTGDQPQHF
- | TRBV9 | CASSPNVRNTEAFF
few | TRBV11-2 | CASSLAGTDTQYF
- | TRBV14 | CASSKQGRNSGNTIYF
- | TRBV18 | CASSELADYYNEQFF
- | TRBV19 | CASSPDGLTRGEAFF
- | TRBV2 | CASSLDGEGNQPQHF
many | TRBV6-5 | CASSYSNQGGNSPLHF
- | TRBV12-5 | CASGLARTGPHRELFF
- | TRBV20-1 | CSVTRGTGWFF
- | TRBV28 | CASSSPPGYYEQYF